Shown below are 25 T cell receptor beta chains from a single sample sequenced in a study of CXCR3-negative and CXCR3-positive naive CD8 T cells. In preparing the TRB cDNA libraries, 5' RACE with UMI labels was used. TCRdb re-called the 5' RACE reads; one entry per CDR3 protein, DNA not given. The sample has about 120,000 distinct CDR3 sequences; the top ten hold nearly 0.5%. Material for sequencing was naive CXCR3- CD8+ T cells from blood. The subset: CD45RO-CCR7+CD27+CD95- naive CD8+ T cells lacking CXCR3 (TNR3-). All receptors come from a human donor in good health. Some clones in this sample may be carry-over from other donors' samples.

This CDR3 reads CASSQLAGGPNEQYF. V usage is TRBV4-3 and J usage is TRBJ2-7; TCRdb indicates TRBD2, and absent DNA this call remains unverified. CDR3 length equals 15 residues. Per the germline V gene, CDR1 is LGHNA and CDR2 is YSLEER.

The gene calls are TRBV29-1 and TRBJ2-1; TCRdb indicates TRBD1, and absent DNA this call remains unverified. CDR1 SQVTM and CDR2 ANQGSEA come from the germline V gene. CDR3 size: 16 residues. Here the CDR3 reads CSVEAPDRVPYNEQFF.

This sequence joins TRBV7-8 and TRBJ2-1. The germline V gene has CDR1 SGHVS and CDR2 FQNEAQ. The CDR3 has 15 amino acids. CDR3 sequence reads: CASSSLIELFNEQFF. The full variable domain, with the rest looked up from reference TRBV7-8 and TRBJ2-1, is GAGVSQSPRYKVAKRGQDVALRCDPISGHVSLFWYQQALGQGPEFLTYFQNEAQLDKSGLPSDRFFAERPEGSVSTLKIQRTQQEDSAVYLCASSSLIELFNEQFFGPGTRLTVL.

The chain combines TRBV18 with TRBJ1-3; without DNA, the TCRdb call of TRBD1 cannot be checked. The CDR3 extends over 18 amino acids. Germline CDR1 KGHSH, CDR2 LQKENI. CDR3 sequence: CASSPIRFPAPVGNTIYF.

The chain couples TRBV19 to TRBJ1-5; TCRdb gives TRBD1 as the D gene, but with no DNA this cannot be confirmed. There are 17 residues in the CDR3. Germline loops: CDR1 LNHDA, CDR2 SQIVND (reference sequence). This chain's CDR3 is CASSIDVDREGNQPQHF.

This chain uses TRBV5-1 with TRBJ2-5; TCRdb's D call, TRBD1, is unchecked because there is no DNA. CDR3 length: 16 residues. Germline V gene lookup returns CDR1 SGHRS and CDR2 YFSETQ. The CDR3 sequence: CASSGTGTRSKETQYF.

The genes are TRBV14 and TRBJ2-3; TCRdb picks TRBD1, but there is no DNA to check that call. The CDR3 contains 15 residues. Germline assignment: CDR1 SGHDN and CDR2 FVKESK. This CDR3 is CASSPWTVHTDTQYF.

The chain employs TRBV27 and TRBJ2-1; TCRdb names TRBD1, which stays unverified in the absence of DNA. The germline V gene encodes CDR1 MNHEY and CDR2 SMNVEV (reference sequence). This CDR3 has 15 amino acids. CDR3 sequence reads: CASSALSGAPGEQFF.

CDR3 protein: CASSQDSGLAASTDTQYF. The V gene is TRBV4-1, the J gene TRBJ2-3; without DNA, the TCRdb call of TRBD2 cannot be checked. Looked up from germline, CDR1 is MGHRA and CDR2 is YSYEKL. The CDR3 runs 18 residues.

The rearrangement links TRBV12-3 or TRBV12-4 to TRBJ2-3; the D call from TCRdb, TRBD1, cannot be confirmed without DNA. This CDR3 is 14 amino acids long. The CDR3 here is CASSLTGTTDTQYF.

The chain is built from TRBV6-6 and TRBJ1-1; the D gene TCRdb calls, TRBD1, cannot be checked with no DNA. This CDR3 comprises 16 residues. The V gene's germline CDR1 is MNHNY and CDR2 SVGAGI (reference sequence). The CDR3: CASSPLPGGAYGEAFF.

The chain couples TRBV7-3 to TRBJ2-3; the D call of TRBD1 rests on TCRdb alone, since no DNA is present to check it. CDR1 is SGHTA and CDR2 is FQGTGA in the germline V gene. The CDR3 loop spans 14 amino acids. Here the CDR3 reads CASSFGQIRDTQYF. The full variable domain, its missing parts supplied by reference TRBV7-3 and TRBJ2-3, is GAGVSQTPSNKVTEKGKYVELRCDPISGHTALYWYRQSLGQGPEFLIYFQGTGAADDSGLPNDRFFAVRPEGSVSTLKIQRTERGDSAVYLCASSFGQIRDTQYFGPGTRLTVL.

The chain has TRBV13 and TRBJ2-7; the D call of TRBD1 rests on TCRdb alone, since no DNA is present to check it. Germline-derived CDR1 and CDR2 are PRHDT and FYEKMQ (reference sequence). The CDR3 consists of 14 residues. This CDR3 reads CASSLGMFGAEQYF.

The rearrangement uses TRBV27 and TRBJ2-5; absent DNA, TCRdb's TRBD1 call cannot be checked. The germline V gene encodes CDR1 MNHEY and CDR2 SMNVEV (reference sequence). CDR3 size: 16 residues. This CDR3 is CASSFHRTSYQETQYF.

The chain has TRBV20-1 and TRBJ2-7; checking the TCRdb D call of TRBD1 is not possible without DNA. This CDR3 region has 13 residues. Germline V gene sequence: CDR1 DFQATT, CDR2 SNEGSKA (reference sequence). This chain's CDR3 is CSASPTDTYEQYF.

The chain couples TRBV27 to TRBJ1-5; the D call from TCRdb, TRBD1, cannot be confirmed without DNA. Looked up from germline, CDR1 is MNHEY and CDR2 is SMNVEV (reference sequence). The CDR3 is 14 amino acids. CDR3 sequence reads: CASSLGTGEQPQHF.

The CDR3 spells CASYTGTPSGANVLTF. V and J are TRBV28 and TRBJ2-6; TCRdb's assignment of TRBD1 cannot be checked, as there is no DNA. Per the germline V gene, CDR1 is MDHEN and CDR2 is SYDVKM. CDR3 length: 16 amino acids.

The chain carries TRBV4-1 and TRBJ1-1; TCRdb outputs TRBD1, but without DNA this stays unchecked. The CDR3 runs 13 residues. Germline CDR1 reads MGHRA; CDR2 reads YSYEKL. The CDR3 spells CASSQGRGTEAFF.

The gene calls are TRBV2 and TRBJ2-1; the TRBD2 assignment by TCRdb is unverifiable without DNA. Germline CDR1 is SNHLY and CDR2 is FYNNEI. The CDR3 consists of 15 residues. The CDR3: CASRSGGGAYNEQFF.

The rearrangement joins TRBV6-2 or TRBV6-3 to TRBJ2-1; TCRdb's D call of TRBD1 is untestable without DNA. This CDR3 is built from 16 residues. Per the germline V gene, CDR1 is MNHEY and CDR2 is SVGEGT. The CDR3 spells CASSYSRGGGYNEQFF.

This sequence joins TRBV6-5 and TRBJ2-1; without DNA, the TCRdb call of TRBD1 cannot be checked. CDR3 size: 15 residues. The germline CDR1 and CDR2 sequences are MNHEY and SVGAGI. The CDR3 loop reads CASSYSTRPLDEQFF.

This chain connects TRBV6-1 to TRBJ2-1; TCRdb's D gene call, TRBD1, goes unchecked for lack of DNA. The CDR3 loop spans 14 amino acids. Germline-derived CDR1 and CDR2 are MNHNS and SASEGT. CDR3 residues: CASSEALGDREQFF.

The genes are TRBV15 and TRBJ2-3; with no DNA, the TCRdb D assignment of TRBD1 cannot be verified. The CDR3 spans 16 residues. Germline CDR1 reads LNHNV; CDR2 reads YYDKDF (reference sequence). The CDR3 protein is CATSKPGTGFSDTQYF.

The chain joins TRBV7-9 to TRBJ2-7; there is no DNA to check the TCRdb D call of TRBD1. The germline V gene encodes CDR1 SEHNR and CDR2 FQNEAQ (reference sequence). The CDR3 contains 19 residues. CDR3 in amino acids: CASSSTTNPTGKGPYEQYF.

The genes are TRBV29-1 and TRBJ2-1; TCRdb outputs TRBD2, but without DNA this stays unchecked. The CDR3 loop spans 13 amino acids. Germline-derived CDR1 and CDR2 are SQVTM and ANQGSEA. CDR3: CSVDGGAFNEQFF.